The entry that follows covers one T cell receptor (beta chain) sequence. This specimen belongs to a study of early T cells in non-severe SARS-CoV-2 infection. The CDR3 runs 15 residues. Trimming at V came to 7 bases and at J to 6 bases, leaving 14 bases not matched to a gene. Germline assignment: CDR1 MNHEY and CDR2 SVGEGT. TCRdb itself ran the 5' RACE reads through MiXCR, one entry per CDR3 protein. The sample includes around 50,000 distinct CDR3 sequences, approximately 12% seen only once; the top ten take around 3%. The J gene is TRBJ2-7, the V gene TRBV6-2 or TRBV6-3, with 8 bases identical to TRBD1. This TCR was sampled from an adult who was a healthcare worker with PCR-confirmed SARS-CoV-2 infection or an uninfected control (not recorded which). Material: whole blood. In DNA form, the CDR3 reads TGTGCCAGCACCCTTAGAGGGACAGGCCCGGGCGAGCAGTACTTC. It translates to CASTLRGTGPGEQYF.